A single sample is the source of the 17 T cell receptor beta chains below, sequenced in a study of identical twins. TCRdb itself ran the 5' RACE reads through MiXCR, one entry per CDR3 protein. The repertoire holds about 240,000 distinct CDR3 sequences, with 6% to 8.5% as singletons. The same data also contributed to another study, on yellow fever vaccine responses in identical twins.

Sequencing was done on a sample of CD8+ T cells sorted from blood. The source of these receptors is a woman aged 18-30 years in good health.

The J gene is TRBJ2-5, the V gene TRBV7-6; possibly TRBD2 for D (6 bases). This CDR3 comprises 15 residues. In germline, CDR1 is SGHVS, CDR2 FNYEAQ. Deletions cut 3 bases from V and 3 bases from J, with 14 bases between. The chain's CDR3 is CASSFYPTGEETQYF. CDR3 nucleotides: TGTGCCAGCAGCTTCTACCCCACGGGGGAAGAGACCCAGTACTTC.

This clonotype appeared many times. V and J are TRBV7-8 and TRBJ1-5; a possible D gene is TRBD1 (6 bases). The CDR3 loop spans 19 amino acids. Looked up from germline, CDR1 is SGHVS and CDR2 is FQNEAQ. V dropped 0 bases and J dropped 0 bases, with 18 bases sitting between them. The CDR3 DNA reads TGTGCCAGCAGCTTAGCTCAAGGACAGAGAACATATAGCAATCAGCCCCAGCATTTT. Encoded protein: CASSLAQGQRTYSNQPQHF.

This clonotype was observed a few times. The chain carries TRBV27 and TRBJ1-5; no clear D. V dropped 3 bases and J dropped 6 bases, with 6 bases sitting between them. The CDR3 has 12 residues. Looked up from germline, CDR1 is MNHEY and CDR2 is SMNVEV (reference sequence). The CDR3 reads CASSLYGQPQHF. The CDR3 DNA reads as TGTGCCAGCAGTTTGTACGGTCAGCCCCAGCATTTT.

This chain connects TRBV9 to TRBJ2-3; tentative D call: TRBD2 (6 bases). There are 15 residues in the CDR3. Germline CDR1 reads SGDLS; CDR2 reads YYNGEE. Deletions cut 3 bases from V and 2 bases from J, with 13 bases between. CDR3 region: CASSEPREVTDTQYF. The CDR3 coding sequence is TGTGCCAGCAGCGAACCAAGGGAGGTCACAGATACGCAGTATTTT.

This clonotype came up many times. This sequence joins TRBV12-3 or TRBV12-4 and TRBJ2-2; 7 positions agree with TRBD1. The J segment lost 0 bases and the V segment lost 5 bases, leaving 9 bases of the junction unmatched. The CDR3 loop spans 17 amino acids. The DNA for the CDR3 is TGTGCCAGCAGTCCCGGTCAGGGGGATCCGAACACCGGGGAGCTGTTTTTT. Translation gives CASSPGQGDPNTGELFF.

V and J are TRBV5-5 and TRBJ2-7, with TRBD2 identical over 10 bases. Germline V gene sequence: CDR1 SGHKS, CDR2 YYEKEE (reference sequence). The CDR3 totals 15 residues. The V gene end was trimmed by 4 bases and the J gene end by 2 bases; junction bases not matched to a gene: 6. CDR3 DNA sequence: TGTGCCAGCAGCCAAGCGGGGGGGCCGGCCTACGAGCAGTACGTC. It is translated as CASSQAGGPAYEQYV.

This clonotype was seen repeatedly, ten times or more. The chain employs TRBV20-1 and TRBJ2-1, with a weak D call TRBD1 (6 bases). V was shortened by 5 bases and J by 8 bases, with 19 bases between the two germline ends. Germline assignment: CDR1 DFQATT and CDR2 SNEGSKA (reference sequence). CDR3 length equals 14 residues. Written as DNA, the CDR3 is TGCAGTGCTGCCGGGACATCGAGGATCGATGAGCAGTTCTTC. This codes for CSAAGTSRIDEQFF.

This chain connects TRBV7-7 to TRBJ2-5; 9 nucleotides agree with TRBD1. Germline CDR1 and CDR2: SSHAT and FNYEAQ (reference sequence). CDR3 length: 15 amino acids. Trimming at V came to 5 bases and at J to 3 bases, leaving 7 bases not matched to a gene. The DNA for the CDR3 is TGTGCCAGCAGCGAACGGGACAGGGACGAAGAGACCCAGTACTTC. Translating it yields CASSERDRDEETQYF. Variable domain in full (rest from reference TRBV7-7 and TRBJ2-5): GAGVSQSPRYKVTKRGQDVTLRCDPISSHATLYWYQQALGQGPEFLTYFNYEAQPDKSGLPSDRFSAERPEGSISTLTIQRTEQRDSAMYRCASSERDRDEETQYFGPGTRLLVL.

J is TRBJ1-1 and V is TRBV20-1, with D unclear. The V gene lost 3 bases and the J gene lost 4 bases, with 15 bases spanning the gap. CDR1 and CDR2 from the germline V gene are DFQATT and SNEGSKA (reference sequence). The CDR3 has 14 residues. As DNA, the CDR3 is TGCAGTGCTAGTTCGGTAGACCGGGGCACTGAAGCTTTCTTT. It yields the protein CSASSVDRGTEAFF.

This clonotype has ten or more counts. The CDR3 sequence: CASSSGLETQYF. CDR3 DNA sequence: TGTGCCAGCAGTTCGGGGTTGGAGACCCAGTACTTC. The gene calls are TRBV12-3 or TRBV12-4 and TRBJ2-5, with D perhaps matching TRBD2 (5 bases). This CDR3 region has 12 residues. Trimming removed 4 bases from V and 5 bases from J, with 8 bases in between.

V is TRBV10-3 and J is TRBJ2-4, with 11 nucleotides matching TRBD2. J lost 0 bases, V lost 11 bases, and 15 bases had no gene match. CDR3 size: 18 residues. Germline assignment: CDR1 ENHRY and CDR2 SYGVKD. The CDR3 loop reads CAGSVPGGLAEAKNIQYF. CDR3 DNA sequence: TGTGCCGGCAGTGTACCGGGGGGACTAGCGGAAGCCAAAAACATTCAGTACTTC.

This clonotype was seen ten or more times. The chain is built from TRBV2 and TRBJ1-1, with 7 positions matching TRBD1. The CDR3 is 15 residues long. J lost 2 bases, V lost 6 bases, and 9 bases had no gene match. Germline loops: CDR1 SNHLY, CDR2 FYNNEI. In nucleotides, the CDR3 is TGTGCCAGCAGCCATCGGACAGGCCCCAACACTGAAGCTTTCTTT. This gives the protein CASSHRTGPNTEAFF.

This sequence joins TRBV3-1 and TRBJ2-1, with 7 bases matching TRBD2. Per the germline V gene, CDR1 is LGHDT and CDR2 is YNNKEL (reference sequence). The CDR3 runs to 15 residues. Germline trimming cut 3 bases from V and 2 bases from J; bases unmatched to any gene: 4. The DNA of the CDR3 is TGTGCCAGCAGCCAGACTAGCCTGGCCTACAATGAGCAGTTCTTC. Translated, it gives CASSQTSLAYNEQFF.

This clonotype was observed at least ten times. The chain combines TRBV20-1 with TRBJ2-4; 8 nucleotides line up with TRBD1. Germline-derived CDR1 and CDR2 are DFQATT and SNEGSKA (reference sequence). The V gene end was trimmed by 6 bases and the J gene end by 0 bases; junction bases not matched to a gene: 13. The CDR3 has 17 residues. The CDR3 nucleotides are TGCAGTGCCAAGGACAGGGTAGGGGAACTAGCCAAAAACATTCAGTACTTC. This translates into CSAKDRVGELAKNIQYF.

CDR3 region: CASSTPGDDYGYTF. The CDR3 nucleotides are TGTGCCAGCAGCACCCCAGGGGACGACTATGGCTACACCTTC. The V gene is TRBV21-1, the J gene TRBJ1-2; the table's D call TRBD1 went unverified against the DNA. TRBV21-1 is shown as a pseudogene. This CDR3 spans 14 amino acids.

This clonotype was counted only a few times. The chain links TRBV7-8 to TRBJ2-3, with D hard to call. V lost 2 bases and J 6 bases, leaving 18 bases between the germline ends. There are 16 residues in the CDR3. CDR1 and CDR2 (germline): SGHVS, FQNEAQ. CDR3: CASSLLKRGGTDTQYF. The CDR3 DNA sequence: TGTGCCAGCAGCTTATTGAAGCGCGGCGGTACGGATACGCAGTATTTT.

V gene TRBV14 combines with J gene TRBJ2-5; D unclear. V was pared by 3 bases and J by 5 bases, with 16 bases between. Germline V gene data show CDR1 as SGHDN and CDR2 as FVKESK. This CDR3 has 15 amino acids. Here the CDR3 reads CASSHNYGWMETQYF. The CDR3 coding sequence is TGTGCCAGCAGCCATAACTATGGTTGGATGGAGACCCAGTACTTC.